Following are 26 T cell receptor beta chains from one sample sequenced in a study of shared clonotypes between healthy human individuals. Only CD45RO-negative cells positively selected for CCR7 counted as naive CD8 cells, so terminally differentiated effector memory CD45RA+ cells were excluded. This table comes from immunoSEQ multiplex PCR, and its TCRdb copy is limited to in-frame clones, with some not included. The sample lists millions of clones; about 95% were seen once. Sequenced: naive CD8+ T cells sorted from blood. The receptors were sampled from a man between 18 and 29 years old in good health.

Note on this clone: Other DNA variants within this sample encode the same CDR3. J is TRBJ2-7 and V is TRBV11-2, with unresolved D. With 4 bases removed from V and 6 bases from J, the gap between germline ends came to 10 bases. Germline V gene lookup returns CDR1 SGHAT and CDR2 FQNNGV. This CDR3 contains 12 residues. In DNA form, the CDR3 reads TGTGCCAGCAGCTCCCTGGGCGGCGAGCAGTACTTC. Translated: CASSSLGGEQYF.

The CDR3 loop is CASSLDVGGPTDTQYF. CDR3 in DNA: TGTGCCAGCAGCTTAGATGTGGGGGGCCCCACAGATACGCAGTATTTT. The rearrangement links TRBV11-2 to TRBJ2-3; D may be TRBD1 or TRBD2 (6 bases each). The germline V and J ends were trimmed by 0 bases and 2 bases, with 12 bases remaining between them. CDR1 is SGHAT and CDR2 is FQNNGV in the germline V gene. The CDR3 covers 16 residues.

The J gene is TRBJ1-2, the V gene TRBV6-1, with D tentatively TRBD1 (5 bases). V was trimmed by 2 bases and J by 5 bases, leaving 18 bases between them. Germline lookup yields CDR1 MNHNS and CDR2 SASEGT. The CDR3 consists of 16 residues. The CDR3 sequence is CASSERGEGGLYGYTF. The CDR3 DNA reads TGTGCCAGCAGTGAAAGAGGGGAGGGCGGTTTGTATGGCTACACCTTC.

This clone was seen once. The chain recombines TRBV7-6 with TRBJ2-7; D may be TRBD2 (6 bases). The V gene lost 5 bases and the J gene lost 5 bases, with 13 bases spanning the gap. The CDR3 has 13 residues. Germline loops: CDR1 SGHVS, CDR2 FNYEAQ. In DNA form, the CDR3 reads TGTGCCAGCAGCCCAGGGTGGGGGGACGAGCAGTACTTC. Its translation: CASSPGWGDEQYF. The variable domain in full, completed from reference TRBV7-6 and TRBJ2-7, reads GAGVSQSPRYKVTKRGQDVALRCDPISGHVSLYWYRQALGQGPEFLTYFNYEAQQDKSGLPNDRFSAERPEGSISTLTIQRTEQRDSAMYRCASSPGWGDEQYFGPGTRLTVT.

The gene calls are TRBV5-1 and TRBJ1-2; D remains unclear. Germline CDR1 SGHRS, CDR2 YFSETQ. Trimming stripped 0 bases from V and 6 bases from J, with 12 bases between. This CDR3 contains 14 residues. The CDR3 DNA follows: TGCGCCAGCAGCTTGGAAACGGGTGGAAATGGCTACACCTTC. Its protein product is CASSLETGGNGYTF.

Concerning this clone itself: This sample includes further DNA sequences coding for the same CDR3. The V and J genes are TRBV6-6 and TRBJ2-7, with D perhaps TRBD1 (5 bases). Trimming pared 2 bases from V and 0 bases from J, leaving 8 bases between. CDR1 is MNHNY and CDR2 is SVGAGI in the germline V gene (reference sequence). The CDR3 is made up of 14 amino acids. CDR3 DNA sequence: TGTGCCAGCAGTTACCCAGGGTCCTCCTACGAGCAGTACTTC. This gives the protein CASSYPGSSYEQYF.

The chain has TRBV6-5 and TRBJ2-1; tentatively, D is TRBD1 (5 bases). Germline CDR1 is MNHEY and CDR2 is SVGAGI. Trimming shortened V by 5 bases and J by 0 bases, and 8 bases separated the two germline ends. This CDR3 is 14 amino acids long. The CDR3 is CASSPDSSYNEQFF. In DNA form, the CDR3 reads TGTGCCAGCAGTCCAGACAGCTCCTACAATGAGCAGTTCTTC.

The gene calls are TRBV7-9 and TRBJ2-2; 7 bases agree with TRBD2. Germline values: CDR1 SEHNR, CDR2 FQNEAQ (reference sequence). The CDR3 contains 15 residues. Losses at the gene ends were 5 bases for V and 4 bases for J; bases not matched to a gene: 7. This CDR3 reads CASSMSGAGTGELFF. The CDR3 DNA follows: TGTGCCAGCAGCATGAGCGGGGCAGGCACCGGGGAGCTGTTTTTT. The whole variable domain, remainder taken from reference TRBV7-9 and TRBJ2-2, is DTGVSQNPRHKITKRGQNVTFRCDPISEHNRLYWYRQTLGQGPEFLTYFQNEAQLEKSRLLSDRFSAERPKGSFSTLEIQRTEQGDSAMYLCASSMSGAGTGELFFGEGSRLTVL.

The chain employs TRBV9 and TRBJ2-3, with D hard to call. V lost 4 bases and J 1 base, leaving 4 bases between the germline ends. This CDR3 is built from 12 residues. In germline, CDR1 is SGDLS, CDR2 YYNGEE. The CDR3 region is CASSSRTDTQYF. As DNA, the CDR3 is TGTGCCAGCAGCTCCCGCACAGATACGCAGTATTTT.

A word on this clone: The sample carries other DNA sequences with the same CDR3. This sequence joins TRBV5-1 and TRBJ2-1; TRBD1 or TRBD2 may be the D gene (5 bases each). Per the germline V gene, CDR1 is SGHRS and CDR2 is YFSETQ. The ends were cut back, 0 bases at V and 2 bases at J, with 6 bases in the middle. This CDR3 comprises 14 residues. The CDR3 DNA follows: TGCGCCAGCAGCTTGGGGGGACCCTACAATGAGCAGTTCTTC. This gives the protein CASSLGGPYNEQFF. Variable domain in full (rest from reference TRBV5-1 and TRBJ2-1): KAGVTQTPRYLIKTRGQQVTLSCSPISGHRSVSWYQQTPGQGLQFLFEYFSETQRNKGNFPGRFSGRQFSNSRSEMNVSTLELGDSALYLCASSLGGPYNEQFFGPGTRLTVL.

This clone was counted once. This sequence joins TRBV14 and TRBJ2-1, with 9 bases fitting TRBD2. CDR3 size: 18 residues. V was clipped by 0 bases and J by 8 bases; unmatched bases: 14. Germline loops: CDR1 SGHDN, CDR2 FVKESK. The CDR3 is CASSQDFRSSGVWDEQFF. The CDR3 DNA reads TGTGCCAGCAGCCAAGACTTCAGATCTAGCGGGGTCTGGGATGAGCAGTTCTTC.

The genes are TRBV11-2 and TRBJ2-1; 7 nucleotides line up with TRBD2. This CDR3 has 16 residues. Germline V gene data show CDR1 as SGHAT and CDR2 as FQNNGV. With 3 bases clipped from V and 7 bases from J, the junction kept 12 bases outside the gene matches. CDR3 sequence (DNA): TGTGCCAGCAGCTTTCTCGCGGAGATGGGAGGGAATGAGCAGTTCTTC. As protein: CASSFLAEMGGNEQFF. The full variable domain, its missing parts supplied by reference TRBV11-2 and TRBJ2-1, is EAGVAQSPRYKIIEKRQSVAFWCNPISGHATLYWYQQILGQGPKLLIQFQNNGVVDDSQLPKDRFSAERLKGVDSTLKIQPAKLEDSAVYLCASSFLAEMGGNEQFFGPGTRLTVL.

About this clone itself: This same CDR3 is encoded by further DNA sequences in the sample. The CDR3 sequence is CASSLGAGVAFF. The CDR3 DNA reads TGTGCCAGCAGCTTAGGGGCAGGGGTAGCTTTCTTT. The chain employs TRBV7-9 and TRBJ1-1; weak D call: TRBD1 (6 bases). CDR3 length: 12 residues. The ends were cut back, 1 base at V and 10 bases at J, with 10 bases in the middle. Germline loops: CDR1 SEHNR, CDR2 FQNEAQ (reference sequence).

The genes are TRBV2 and TRBJ2-7; D unclear. The CDR3 runs to 14 residues. V was pared by 7 bases and J by 0 bases, with 13 bases between. CDR1 and CDR2 from the germline V gene are SNHLY and FYNNEI. CDR3 DNA: TGTGCCAGCATTGTCGATCTATTCTCCTACGAGCAGTACTTC. Amino acids: CASIVDLFSYEQYF.

This chain joins TRBV19 and TRBJ2-7; a weak D match, TRBD2 (6 bases). The germline V and J ends were trimmed by 1 base and 0 bases, with 10 bases remaining between them. The CDR3 is 15 amino acids. Germline loops: CDR1 LNHDA, CDR2 SQIVND (reference sequence). CDR3 sequence reads: CASSIGGESSYEQYF. The DNA of the CDR3 is TGTGCCAGTAGTATAGGGGGGGAGAGCTCCTACGAGCAGTACTTC.

In its sample, this clone was seen once. This sequence joins TRBV4-1 and TRBJ2-7; 13 bases match TRBD2. CDR1 is MGHRA and CDR2 is YSYEKL in the germline V gene. The CDR3 covers 16 residues. Trimming took 6 bases from V and 0 from J; bases not matched to a gene: 5. In DNA form, the CDR3 reads TGCGCCAGCAGTCGCGGACTAGCGGGAGACTCCTACGAGCAGTACTTC. This translates into CASSRGLAGDSYEQYF.

The chain combines TRBV29-1 with TRBJ2-5, with D unclear. Trimming removed 1 base from V and 5 bases from J, with 14 bases in between. CDR1 and CDR2 (germline): SQVTM, ANQGSEA. This CDR3 has 14 residues. DNA of the CDR3: TGCAGCGTTGAAGGCTGGCAGGTGACGGAGACCCAGTACTTC. Amino acids: CSVEGWQVTETQYF.

This sequence joins TRBV29-1 and TRBJ2-7; D perhaps matches TRBD1 (5 bases). This CDR3 region has 13 residues. CDR1 and CDR2 from the germline V gene are SQVTM and ANQGSEA. The V end lost 3 bases, the J end lost 0 bases, and 9 bases lay between the germline ends. In DNA, the CDR3 is TGCAGCGTTGAGGGGCCGAACTCCTACGAGCAGTACTTC. Protein: CSVEGPNSYEQYF.

V and J are TRBV27 and TRBJ1-5; D is unclear. This CDR3 spans 16 amino acids. V gave up 5 bases and J gave up 4 bases, with 18 bases separating them. Germline V gene lookup returns CDR1 MNHEY and CDR2 SMNVEV (reference sequence). The CDR3 sequence is CASSPSEGERNQPQHF. The CDR3, as DNA: TGTGCCAGCAGTCCGTCGGAGGGTGAAAGGAATCAGCCCCAGCATTTT.

The CDR3, as DNA: TGTGCCTCATCGGGGGGATACTCTGGAAACACCATATATTTT. Encoded protein: CASSGGYSGNTIYF. The rearrangement uses TRBV28 and TRBJ1-3; D is perhaps TRBD1 (5 bases). Germline V lookup: CDR1 MDHEN, CDR2 SYDVKM. The CDR3 contains 14 residues. Trimming removed 11 bases from V and 0 bases from J, with 14 bases in between. Combining the CDR3 with reference TRBV28 and TRBJ1-3 gives the whole variable domain DVKVTQSSRYLVKRTGEKVFLECVQDMDHENMFWYRQDPGLGLRLIYFSYDVKMKEKGDIPEGYSVSREKKERFSLILESASTNQTSMYLCASSGGYSGNTIYFGEGSWLTVV.

The rearrangement uses TRBV7-9 and TRBJ1-2, with D tentatively TRBD1 (6 bases). CDR1 and CDR2 (germline): SEHNR, FQNEAQ (reference sequence). V lost 5 bases to trimming and J lost 6 bases, with 16 bases between them. The CDR3 totals 14 residues. CDR3 bases: TGTGCCAGCAGCGAGGGAGGGGGGCAGCATGGCTACACCTTC. Its protein product is CASSEGGGQHGYTF. The full variable domain, in which reference TRBV7-9 and TRBJ1-2 provide the parts outside the CDR3, is DTGVSQNPRHKITKRGQNVTFRCDPISEHNRLYWYRQTLGQGPEFLTYFQNEAQLEKSRLLSDRFSAERPKGSFSTLEIQRTEQGDSAMYLCASSEGGGQHGYTFGSGTRLTVV.

The rearrangement uses TRBV27 and TRBJ2-1, with 14 nucleotides matching TRBD2. V lost 6 bases, J lost 8 bases, and 6 bases stayed unmatched. The CDR3 extends over 15 amino acids. Germline CDR1 MNHEY, CDR2 SMNVEV (reference sequence). The CDR3 sequence is CASRKTSGRVDEQFF. The CDR3 nucleotides are TGTGCCAGCAGGAAGACTAGCGGGAGGGTTGATGAGCAGTTCTTC.

The CDR3 DNA reads as TGTGCCAGTAGTAGCGGACCGGGACAGGGGAGGGAGACCCAGTACTTC. It encodes CASSSGPGQGRETQYF. This chain connects TRBV19 to TRBJ2-5; 10 bases are a match to TRBD1. V was pared by 4 bases and J by 5 bases, with 10 bases of the junction left unmatched. The CDR3 covers 16 residues. Germline assignment: CDR1 LNHDA and CDR2 SQIVND (reference sequence).

This rearrangement joins TRBV2 to TRBJ1-3; weak D call: TRBD1 (6 bases). The CDR3 runs 13 residues. The germline V and J ends were trimmed by 7 bases and 6 bases, with 13 bases remaining between them. Germline CDR1 and CDR2: SNHLY and FYNNEI. CDR3 DNA sequence: TGTGCCAGCAAACAGGGAGTTGAAAACACCATATATTTT. Translating gives CASKQGVENTIYF. The whole variable domain, filled in from reference TRBV2 and TRBJ1-3, reads EPEVTQTPSHQVTQMGQEVILRCVPISNHLYFYWYRQILGQKVEFLVSFYNNEISEKSEIFDDQFSVERPDGSNFTLKIRSTKLEDSAMYFCASKQGVENTIYFGEGSWLTVV.

The chain has TRBV6-1 and TRBJ1-5; no clear D. This CDR3 spans 12 amino acids. V lost 2 bases, J lost 7 bases, and 6 bases lay in between. Germline assignment: CDR1 MNHNS and CDR2 SASEGT. The CDR3 loop is CASSESLQPQHF. In DNA form, the CDR3 reads TGTGCCAGCAGTGAATCGTTGCAGCCCCAGCATTTT.

The gene calls are TRBV27 and TRBJ2-7, with D maybe TRBD2 (5 bases). The CDR3 totals 14 residues. V lost 5 bases and J 3 bases, leaving 14 bases between the germline ends. CDR1 is MNHEY, CDR2 SMNVEV, per germline (reference sequence). CDR3 sequence (DNA): TGTGCCAGCAGTGAGGGATTTTCGCACTACGAGCAGTACTTC. Amino acid sequence: CASSEGFSHYEQYF.